Below, 19 T cell receptor beta chains from the same sample are listed, as sequenced in a study of blood T cell repertoires in COVID-19. Profiled with immunoSEQ multiplex PCR; TCRdb holds only in-frame clones, not every one. The table lists 65,000 to 80,000 clones, around 91% of them singletons. The sequencing input was peripheral blood. These receptors were obtained from a human donor in a cohort sampled during active COVID-19.

The chain joins TRBV7-6 to TRBJ2-7, with TRBD1 matching 7 bases. V trimming: 4 bases; J trimming: 0 bases; junction bases outside the gene matches: 9. The CDR3 sequence is 16 residues long. From germline, CDR1 is SGHVS and CDR2 FNYEAQ. DNA of the CDR3: TGTGCCAGCAGCTGGTCAGGACAGGCCCCCTCCTACGAGCAGTACTTC. Translated, it gives CASSWSGQAPSYEQYF.

The chain links TRBV5-8 to TRBJ2-5, with a weak D call TRBD1 (6 bases). CDR3 length: 14 amino acids. Looked up from germline, CDR1 is SGHTS and CDR2 is YDEGEE. Trimming cost V 2 bases and J 4 bases, with 12 bases left between them. Here the CDR3 DNA reads TGTGCCAGCAGCTTCGACAGGCGGGCAGAGACCCAGTACTTC. It codes for CASSFDRRAETQYF.

V is TRBV10-3 and J is TRBJ1-2; 9 bases map to TRBD1. Per the germline V gene, CDR1 is ENHRY and CDR2 is SYGVKD. The CDR3 has 17 residues. Trimming took 6 bases from V and 4 from J; bases not matched to a gene: 15. Here the CDR3 DNA reads TGTGCCATCAGCCCTCGGGGACAGGGCGCAGCTGGCTATGGCTACACCTTC. Protein product: CAISPRGQGAAGYGYTF.

This chain links TRBV7-3 with TRBJ2-2; 7 nucleotides agree with TRBD1. V lost 3 bases, J lost 6 bases, and 1 base stayed unmatched. Looked up from germline, CDR1 is SGHTA and CDR2 is FQGTGA. This CDR3 has 13 residues. Here the CDR3 DNA reads TGTGCCAGCAGCTTCCAGGGGGCCGGGGAGCTGTTTTTT. Translating it yields CASSFQGAGELFF.

The chain carries TRBV21-1 and TRBJ2-5; no check of the table's D call, TRBD1, against the DNA was made. TRBV21-1 corresponds to a pseudogene. CDR3 length: 16 residues. CDR3 coding DNA: TGTGCCAGCAGCAACATGGGCAGGACACCTCAAGAGACCCAGTACTTC. Its protein product is CASSNMGRTPQETQYF.

The CDR3 spells CASSLGRGGAYNEQFF. In DNA form, the CDR3 reads TGTGCCAGCAGCTTAGGTCGCGGGGGGGCCTACAATGAGCAGTTCTTC. The V call is TRBV11-2, the J call TRBJ2-1, with TRBD2 matching 9 bases. This CDR3 region has 16 residues. V trimming: 1 base; J trimming: 2 bases; junction bases outside the gene matches: 3. Germline assignment: CDR1 SGHAT and CDR2 FQNNGV.

This chain uses TRBV5-1 with TRBJ1-4; the D is unclear. CDR1 SGHRS and CDR2 YFSETQ come from the germline V gene. This CDR3 is built from 15 residues. Trimming pared 0 bases from V and 4 bases from J, leaving 10 bases between. CDR3 loop: CASSLDPGDNEKLFF. CDR3 in DNA: TGCGCCAGCAGCTTGGACCCAGGCGATAATGAAAAACTGTTTTTT.

This clone was found a few times. The CDR3 region is CASSLMGALGNQPQHF. The CDR3 nucleotides are TGTGCCAGCAGCCTCATGGGGGCCTTAGGCAATCAGCCCCAGCATTTT. The chain is built from TRBV2 and TRBJ1-5, with D possibly being TRBD1 (6 bases). This CDR3 is 16 amino acids long. Trimming removed 6 bases from V and 2 bases from J, with 17 bases in between. From germline, CDR1 is SNHLY and CDR2 FYNNEI.

V and J are TRBV7-3 and TRBJ2-1, with 14 nucleotides matching TRBD2. The length of the CDR3 is 15 residues. Unmatched junction bases numbered 3, after V lost 5 bases and J lost 6 bases. Germline CDR1 reads SGHTA; CDR2 reads FQGTGA. In DNA form, the CDR3 reads TGTGCCAGCAGCCGCGGGACTAGCGGGGGCAATGAGCAGTTCTTC. Its protein is CASSRGTSGGNEQFF.

The chain couples TRBV7-9 to TRBJ1-1; a possible D gene is TRBD1 (6 bases). The CDR3 has 14 residues. Germline loops: CDR1 SEHNR, CDR2 FQNEAQ (reference sequence). V lost 5 bases to trimming and J lost 5 bases, with 15 bases between them. The CDR3 DNA is TGTGCCAGCAGCCGGTCACCCCAGGGGACTGAAGCTTTCTTT. Translation: CASSRSPQGTEAFF.

CDR3 protein: CASSSGSNTGELFF. The CDR3 DNA reads TGTGCCAGCAGCAGTGGTAGTAACACCGGGGAGCTGTTTTTT. J is TRBJ2-2 and V is TRBV7-2; D is ambiguous. Trimming left V 5 bases short and J 2 bases short, with 9 bases between. Germline assignment: CDR1 SGHTA and CDR2 FQGNSA. CDR3 length equals 14 residues. The entire variable domain, with the rest obtained from reference TRBV7-2 and TRBJ2-2, is as follows: GAGVSQSPSNKVTEKGKDVELRCDPISGHTALYWYRQSLGQGLEFLIYFQGNSAPDKSGLPSDRFSAERTGGSVSTLTIQRTQQEDSAVYLCASSSGSNTGELFFGEGSRLTVL.

The chain recombines TRBV30 with TRBJ1-2, with D unresolved. The germline gives CDR1 GTSNPN, CDR2 SVGIG (reference sequence). CDR3 length equals 13 residues. V gave up 2 bases and J gave up 2 bases, with 9 bases separating them. As DNA, the CDR3 is TGTGCCTGGAGTTCAGGTATCAACTATGGCTACACCTTC. It is translated as CAWSSGINYGYTF.

The chain couples TRBV7-9 to TRBJ1-1; 8 bases agree with TRBD1. CDR1 and CDR2 (germline): SEHNR, FQNEAQ (reference sequence). CDR3 length equals 15 residues. V lost 3 bases, J lost 0 bases, and 3 bases stayed unmatched. CDR3 in DNA: TGTGCCAGCAGCTTTAGACAGGGGATGAACACTGAAGCTTTCTTT. This sequence encodes CASSFRQGMNTEAFF.

The V and J genes are TRBV30 and TRBJ1-1, with D hard to call. CDR1 and CDR2 (germline): GTSNPN, SVGIG (reference sequence). There are 11 residues in the CDR3. Trimming shortened V by 2 bases and J by 8 bases, and 9 bases separated the two germline ends. The CDR3 here is CAWSLSREAFF. CDR3 nucleotides: TGTGCCTGGAGTTTATCCCGGGAAGCTTTCTTT.

The chain is built from TRBV6-5 and TRBJ2-2; no firm D call. The length of the CDR3 is 14 residues. The germline gives CDR1 MNHEY, CDR2 SVGAGI. The V end lost 7 bases, the J end lost 0 bases, and 9 bases lay between the germline ends. The CDR3 DNA reads TGTGCCAGCAAAGTGACACCGAACACCGGGGAGCTGTTTTTT. Translation gives CASKVTPNTGELFF.

The genes are TRBV24-1 and TRBJ1-4; 7 bases match TRBD1. After removal of 3 bases from V and 7 bases from J, the junction contained 16 bases not matched to a gene. CDR3 size: 18 residues. Germline CDR1 and CDR2: KGHDR and SFDVKD. The CDR3 protein is CATSDDTGQLIFPEKLFF. The CDR3 DNA sequence: TGTGCCACCAGTGATGACACGGGACAGCTTATATTCCCTGAAAAACTGTTTTTT.

The chain couples TRBV18 to TRBJ2-3; D unresolved. The germline V gene has CDR1 KGHSH and CDR2 LQKENI. This CDR3 region has 12 residues. The V gene lost 1 base and the J gene lost 4 bases, with 3 bases spanning the gap. The CDR3 DNA is TGTGCCAGCTCACCACGGCCAGATACGCAGTATTTT. This sequence encodes CASSPRPDTQYF.

The gene calls are TRBV7-2 and TRBJ2-1; no clear D. CDR1 is SGHTA, CDR2 FQGNSA, per germline. The CDR3 covers 16 residues. V was clipped by 5 bases and J by 1 base, with 15 bases between them. In DNA, the CDR3 is TGTGCCAGCAGCCTACGTGGAGATTTTTCCTACAATGAGCAGTTCTTC. It is translated as CASSLRGDFSYNEQFF. The whole variable domain, filled in from reference TRBV7-2 and TRBJ2-1, reads GAGVSQSPSNKVTEKGKDVELRCDPISGHTALYWYRQSLGQGLEFLIYFQGNSAPDKSGLPSDRFSAERTGGSVSTLTIQRTQQEDSAVYLCASSLRGDFSYNEQFFGPGTRLTVL.

The chain couples TRBV7-2 to TRBJ2-7, with D hard to call. The CDR3 is 15 residues long. Germline CDR1 and CDR2: SGHTA and FQGNSA. V lost 0 bases to trimming and J lost 3 bases, with 12 bases between them. The CDR3: CASSLAGPSIYEQYF. DNA of the CDR3: TGTGCCAGCAGCTTAGCTGGGCCCTCGATCTACGAGCAGTACTTC.